A selection of T cell receptor beta chains follows, all from one sample in a study of long-term antiretroviral therapy in people with HIV. Some clones are missing from TCRdb's copy, which holds only in-frame ones; the method was immunoSEQ multiplex PCR. This table has about 28,000 clones, roughly 90% appearing once. Sequencing used unsorted PBMCs, obtained 2 years after starting antiretroviral therapy. These receptors all stem from a man in his fifties with HIV. The CDR3 runs from the conserved cysteine through the conserved F or W.

V gene | CDR3 protein
TRBV5-4 | CASSLGGTADTPLHF
TRBV20-1 | CSAERTGELFF
TRBV27 | CASSYFRLAGVDEQFF
TRBV5-6 | CASSLGGPGEQYF
TRBV5-4 | CASSLEPSNYGYTF
TRBV6-5 | CASSPTMGGTEAFF
TRBV9 | CASSLFDTEAFF
TRBV18 | CASSHGQGGRYGYTF
TRBV27 | CASSYADTQYF
TRBV18 | CASSPLSASETAEAFF
TRBV5-4 | CASSLTGSGNTIYF
TRBV11-3 | CASSLDGEGAKNIQYF
TRBV5-1 | CASSLIPGDYGYTF
TRBV7-2 | CASSLAGGIYNEQFF
TRBV6-5 | CASRPGGVNQPQHF
TRBV27 | CASSLKGSSYNSPLHF
TRBV29-1 | CSVDASGYTF
TRBV7-9 | CASSAYRGHGGELFF
TRBV7-7 | CASSSSSEPYEQYF
TRBV19 | CASSIEGRYSNQPQHF
TRBV27 | CASSPSSGSGGEQYF
TRBV29-1 | CSGQRGDSGEQFF